This T cell receptor beta chain appears in the sequencing data of a study of T-cell memory formation after mild COVID-19. Study-wide results and caveats: Pre-infection memory harbored some responding clones, suggesting cross-reactive memory joined. Largely, contracting CD4+ clones fell within CM and EM, and contracting CD8+ clones within EMRA.

Constant-segment primers and 5'RACE yielded cDNA libraries for TCR alpha and TCR beta, each carrying sample barcodes and UMIs. TCRdb reanalysed the 5' RACE reads using MiXCR and keeps one entry per CDR3 protein. This sample has around 310,000 distinct CDR3 sequences; 20% to 25% occur once, and the top ten carry over 20%. The CDR3 consists of 13 residues. V was shortened by 3 bases and J by 4 bases, with 10 bases between the two germline ends. The germline gives CDR1 GTSNPN, CDR2 SVGIG (reference sequence). This clonotype occurred a few times. No antigen is known for it. The chain links TRBV30 to TRBJ1-5; a weak D match, TRBD1 (5 bases). The receptor comes from a man aged 18 to 29 who had mild COVID-19 (a few samples of this study predate the infection). Cell type and time point are not known. Input material: PBMCs or a T cell subset sorted from them (not recorded which). CDR3: CAWSAHRNQPQHF. The DNA of the CDR3 is TGTGCCTGGAGCGCGCACAGGAATCAGCCCCAGCATTTT.